The rows below give T cell receptor beta chains drawn from one sample of a study of T cells in Graves' hyperthyroidism and ophthalmopathy. TCRdb processed the multiplex PCR reads anew with MiXCR; each CDR3 protein has one entry. The repertoire has about 840,000 distinct CDR3 sequences, about two fifths of them found once; the top ten carry around 10%. The sequenced material came from blood. These receptors were taken from a man younger than 30 with Graves' hyperthyroidism. CDR3s include the opening cysteine and the closing phenylalanine or tryptophan. D genes are given only for firm matches. Some rows have no size entry. The others give once, few or many, or a class for an expanded clone.

D,size,J,V,DNA,CDR3
NA,NA,TRBJ2-7,TRBV7-2,TGTGCCAGCAGCCCCCTCCTCCGGGACCTCTTCACCTACGAGCAGTACTTC,CASSPLLRDLFTYEQYF
NA,NA,TRBJ2-6,TRBV10-3,TGTGCCATCAGTGAGACAGGGACCTTCTCTGGGGCCAACGTCCTGACTTTC,CAISETGTFSGANVLTF
NA,NA,TRBJ2-5,TRBV10-3,TGTGCCATCAAAGGGCGAGGGCTGGAGACCCAGTACTTC,CAIKGRGLETQYF
TRBD1,NA,TRBJ2-7,TRBV20-1,TGCAGTGCTAGATCCGGGACAGGGTACGAGCAGTACTTC,CSARSGTGYEQYF
TRBD1,few,TRBJ1-2,TRBV10-3,TGTGCCAGCAAACAGGGGTCCCGCTTTAACTATGGCTACACCTTC,CASKQGSRFNYGYTF
NA,NA,TRBJ2-7,TRBV11-2,TGTGCCAGCAGCTCGACCATGGTTAACTCCTACGAGCAGTACTTC,CASSSTMVNSYEQYF
NA,NA,TRBJ1-2,TRBV10-3,TGTGCCATCAGGAAGATGACAGACTCTGGCTACACCTTC,CAIRKMTDSGYTF
NA,many,TRBJ2-7,TRBV10-3,TGTGCCATCAGTGAGTCCGGTAGCGACGAGCAGTACTTC,CAISESGSDEQYF
NA,few,TRBJ2-2,TRBV25-1,TGTGCCACCACCGGTAAAGTAACCGGGGAGCTGTTTTTT,CATTGKVTGELFF
NA,NA,TRBJ1-5,TRBV30,TGTGCCTGGAGTGCCCGACCGGGAAATCAGCCCCAGCATTTT,CAWSARPGNQPQHF
NA,NA,TRBJ2-7,TRBV6-2/TRBV6-3,TGTGCCAGCAGTTATTTAGCGCCCCCGGGGGAGCAGTACTTC,CASSYLAPPGEQYF
TRBD2,once,TRBJ2-1,TRBV29-1,TGCAGCGTTTCGGGACTAGCGAGTGAGCAGTTCTTC,CSVSGLASEQFF